A selection of T cell receptor beta chains follows, all from one sample in a study of Ad26.COV2.S vaccination and SARS-CoV-2 variants. The data were produced by immunoSEQ multiplex PCR, yet TCRdb's version contains in-frame clones alone and is incomplete. The sample records about 400,000 clones, under 90% being singletons. Sequences were derived from peripheral blood, sampled in a trial of Ad26.COV2.S vaccine versus placebo. These receptors were collected from a person between 18 and 60 years old who received the Ad26.COV2.S COVID-19 vaccine or a placebo. The CDR3 runs from the conserved cysteine through the conserved F or W.

v_call: TRBV2; j_call: TRBJ2-7; cdr3_aa: CASRGETGGIYEQYF
v_call: TRBV29-1; j_call: TRBJ1-1; cdr3_aa: CSVALTGIGSNTEAFF
v_call: TRBV19; j_call: TRBJ2-4; cdr3_aa: CASNAGGINIQYF
v_call: TRBV3-1/TRBV3-2; j_call: TRBJ1-1; cdr3_aa: CASSRRRQNTEAFF
v_call: TRBV6-2/TRBV6-3; j_call: TRBJ2-5; cdr3_aa: CASSRPDSQETQYF
v_call: TRBV5-1; j_call: TRBJ2-5; cdr3_aa: CASSWVSASATQETQYF
v_call: TRBV5-1; j_call: TRBJ1-2; cdr3_aa: CASSLEEGRPYGYTF
v_call: TRBV12-3/TRBV12-4; j_call: TRBJ1-2; cdr3_aa: CASKDRGMGGYTF
v_call: TRBV18; j_call: TRBJ1-2; cdr3_aa: CASSPPPTGHGYTF
v_call: TRBV4-1; j_call: TRBJ1-2; cdr3_aa: CASSQDTLYQKGNYGYTF
v_call: TRBV4-1; j_call: TRBJ2-1; cdr3_aa: CASSQQLAGRHNEQFF
v_call: TRBV5-1; j_call: TRBJ2-3; cdr3_aa: CASSFDRGGDTQYF
v_call: TRBV6-5; j_call: TRBJ1-2; cdr3_aa: CASSYLQGPYGYTF
v_call: TRBV7-9; j_call: TRBJ2-2; cdr3_aa: CASRNTGELFF
v_call: TRBV12-3/TRBV12-4; j_call: TRBJ2-5; cdr3_aa: CASSPDRAETQYF
v_call: TRBV4-2; j_call: TRBJ2-3; cdr3_aa: CASSQASTKSTDTQYF
v_call: TRBV5-1; j_call: TRBJ2-5; cdr3_aa: CASNPGPQETQYF
v_call: TRBV7-3; j_call: TRBJ1-6; cdr3_aa: CASSKQGYNSPLHF
v_call: TRBV5-1; j_call: TRBJ2-5; cdr3_aa: CASSLGASETQYF
v_call: TRBV4-1; j_call: TRBJ1-4; cdr3_aa: CASSRPGQGRTNEKLFF
v_call: TRBV6-5; j_call: TRBJ1-5; cdr3_aa: CASSTTGTANQPQHF
v_call: TRBV10-1; j_call: TRBJ2-5; cdr3_aa: CASSEWGQGETQYF
v_call: TRBV25-1; j_call: TRBJ1-5; cdr3_aa: CASSDGPDSNQPQHF
v_call: TRBV30; j_call: TRBJ1-6; cdr3_aa: CAWSPPRGVNSPLHF
v_call: TRBV7-9; j_call: TRBJ1-4; cdr3_aa: CASSHDRGANEKLFF